This T cell receptor beta chain appears in the sequencing data of a study of graft-versus-host responses after intestinal transplantation. On the study more broadly: Each recipient received anti-thymocyte globulin induction, then tacrolimus and steroids for approximately 3 years. Study-wide findings and caveats: Early post-transplant HvG declines were associated with peak circulating GvH clone levels. Present in recipient marrow, GvH clones included some that appeared first in ileum or blood.

This clone was detected only a few times. Its antigen is not known. Germline lookup yields CDR1 SGHTS and CDR2 YDEGEE. This CDR3 has 15 amino acids. V was clipped by 0 bases and J by 3 bases, with 10 bases between them. Using immunoSEQ multiplex PCR, the repertoire was profiled, and TCRdb retains in-frame clones only, with some absent. Of nearly 110,000 clones in the sample, roughly 87% were seen once. The sample was unstimulated CD4+ T cells sorted from spleen or lymph node cells, taken before transplant. V usage is TRBV5-8 and J usage is TRBJ2-4; possible D gene TRBD2, 5 bases. The receptor was derived from a human donor who was the organ donor for an intestinal transplant. CDR3: CASSLGRVGKNIQYF. The CDR3 nucleotides read TGTGCCAGCAGCTTGGGGCGGGTAGGCAAAAACATTCAGTACTTC. Full variable domain (rest looked up from reference TRBV5-8 and TRBJ2-4): EAGVTQSPTHLIKTRGQQATLRCSPISGHTSVYWYQQALGLGLQFLLWYDEGEERNRGNFPPRFSGRQFPNYSSELNVNALELEDSALYLCASSLGRVGKNIQYFGAGTRLSVL.